These T cell receptor beta chains were read from a single sample in a study of identical twins. TCRdb analysed the 5' RACE reads with MiXCR anew, one entry per CDR3 protein. The sample shows nearly 900,000 distinct CDR3 sequences, approximately 13% of them seen only once. The data were also submitted as part of a second study, on yellow fever vaccine responses in identical twins.

Sequencing input: PBMCs. Receptor source: a woman under 30 in good health. Each CDR3 is given with its conserved first and last residue. The order of the fields is D gene, clone size, V gene, J gene, CDR3 DNA, CDR3 protein. The D gene is left open where the match is weak. A row's size may be missing; if present it is once, few, many or a size class.

-	many	TRBV12-3/TRBV12-4	TRBJ1-5	TGTGCCAGCAGTCCCGGCGGACGGAGCAATCAGCCCCAGCATTTT	CASSPGGRSNQPQHF
TRBD2	few	TRBV7-6	TRBJ2-1	TGTGCCAGCAGTCCCTTGGGGGGAGGGGACAATGAGCAGTTCTTC	CASSPLGGGDNEQFF
-	-	TRBV5-1	TRBJ2-5	TGCGCCAGCAGCCCATTGACTATTAGAGAGACCCAGTACTTC	CASSPLTIRETQYF
-	-	TRBV6-1	TRBJ2-1	TGTGCCAGCAGTCCCTTTGACCATAAAAATGAGCAGTTCTTC	CASSPFDHKNEQFF
-	few	TRBV10-2	TRBJ2-6	TGCGCCAGCAGAGCAACCGGGACATCCAACGTCCTGACTTTC	CASRATGTSNVLTF
-	few	TRBV19	TRBJ2-7	TGTGCCAGTAGTAAACTAGGGACAAAATTTGAATTGGACGAGCAGTACTTC	CASSKLGTKFELDEQYF
TRBD1	few	TRBV20-1	TRBJ1-1	TGCAGTGCTAGGACCCCCAACAGGGGTCGGAACACTGAAGCTTTCTTT	CSARTPNRGRNTEAFF
-	many	TRBV15	TRBJ2-1	TGTGCCACCAGCAGAGATCCCCCCGGGGGTTACAATGAGCAGTTCTTC	CATSRDPPGGYNEQFF
-	-	TRBV7-8	TRBJ1-2	TGTGCCAGCAGCCCCCCGGGGGCCTATGGCTACACCTTC	CASSPPGAYGYTF
-	few	TRBV11-2	TRBJ2-3	TGTGCCAGCAGCTTCATGAAGGGGCTAACAGATACGCAGTATTTT	CASSFMKGLTDTQYF
TRBD2	-	TRBV2	TRBJ2-2	TGTGCCAGCCCTAGCGGTCCGACCGGGGAGCTGTTTTTT	CASPSGPTGELFF
-	-	TRBV24-1	TRBJ2-3	TGTGCCACCAGTGACCAACACGGCTCAGATACGCAGTATTTT	CATSDQHGSDTQYF
-	-	TRBV5-5	TRBJ1-6	TGTGCCAGCAGCTATTTCGACGACGGGAATTCACCCCTCCACTTT	CASSYFDDGNSPLHF
TRBD2	-	TRBV2	TRBJ2-3	TGTGCCAGCCTTTCAGGGACTAGGACTAGCACAGATACGCAGTATTTT	CASLSGTRTSTDTQYF
-	-	TRBV20-1	TRBJ2-1	TGCAGTGCTAGTGTGCTAGACAGCTCCTACAATGAGCAGTTCTTC	CSASVLDSSYNEQFF
-	few	TRBV6-5	TRBJ1-2	TGTGCCAGCCACCCCTTCGGTACCCTCTATGGCTACACCTTC	CASHPFGTLYGYTF
-	few	TRBV7-3	TRBJ2-2	TGTGCCAGCATCCCGGGCAGAACAACCGGAATGAACACCGGGGAGCTGTTTTTT	CASIPGRTTGMNTGELFF
-	few	TRBV5-1	TRBJ2-2	TGCGCCAGCAGCCGAGCGCCGAACACCGGGGAGCTGTTTTTT	CASSRAPNTGELFF
-	few	TRBV11-2	TRBJ1-6	TGTGCCAGCAGCTTAGATCGCCAGCTCCCCCTTTTACCCCTCCACTTT	CASSLDRQLPLLPLHF
TRBD2	few	TRBV5-4	TRBJ2-7	TGTGCCAGCAGCTTGGGAGTAGCGGGAGGTTCATGGGAGCAGTACTTC	CASSLGVAGGSWEQYF
TRBD1	-	TRBV6-1	TRBJ1-6	TGTGCCAGCAGTAGCCAGGGGGCTGGAAATTCACCCCTCCACTTT	CASSSQGAGNSPLHF
-	-	TRBV7-9	TRBJ2-5	TGTGCCAGCAGCTTCACCAGGATCCGAGAGACCCAGTACTTC	CASSFTRIRETQYF
-	-	TRBV4-1	TRBJ1-6	TGCGCCAGCAGCCAAGACCCCTCGCGGAATAATTCACCCCTCCACTTT	CASSQDPSRNNSPLHF
-	few	TRBV2	TRBJ2-6	TGTGCCAGCAGGGAACAGGGTCCCGGGGCCAACGTCCTGACTTTC	CASREQGPGANVLTF
-	-	TRBV12-3/TRBV12-4	TRBJ2-7	TGTGCCAGCAGCCATTTCACACGGTCTCCCTACGAGCAGTACTTC	CASSHFTRSPYEQYF
TRBD1	-	TRBV3-1	TRBJ1-2	TGTGCCAGCAGCCAAGAGACAGGGAATGGCTACACCTTC	CASSQETGNGYTF
-	-	TRBV6-5	TRBJ2-2	TGTGCCAGCAGTTACTGGGGGACACCGAACACCGGGGAGCTGTTTTTT	CASSYWGTPNTGELFF
TRBD1	few	TRBV5-6	TRBJ1-1	TGTGCCAGCAGCTGGACAGGGGTCACTGAAGCTTTCTTT	CASSWTGVTEAFF
-	few	TRBV28	TRBJ2-2	TGTGCCAGCAGTTTACCCTTGCGACGAGGGGATAGGAACACCGGGGAGCTGTTTTTT	CASSLPLRRGDRNTGELFF
-	many	TRBV2	TRBJ2-3	TGTGCCAGCAGCCCTCTCTTAGGGATTAGCACAGATACGCAGTATTTT	CASSPLLGISTDTQYF
-	-	TRBV5-1	TRBJ2-1	TGCGCCAGCAGCCGGGTCGGGACTTCGAGCTCCTACAATGAGCAGTTCTTC	CASSRVGTSSSYNEQFF
-	-	TRBV21-1	TRBJ2-5	TGTGCCGGACCTGTAGGACCGCGGGAGACCCAGTACTTC	CAGPVGPRETQYF
-	few	TRBV5-1	TRBJ2-3	TGCGCCAGCAGCTTGGTTCCGGTTTCTAGCACAGATACGCAGTATTTT	CASSLVPVSSTDTQYF
TRBD2	-	TRBV6-2/TRBV6-3	TRBJ2-5	TGTGCCAGCAGTTACTTTCAACCTTTAGCGGGCCGACAAGAGACCCAGTACTTC	CASSYFQPLAGRQETQYF
-	many	TRBV21-1	TRBJ1-2	TGTGCCAGCAGCCACCAGGACAGGGCAGGACTAATCTATGGCTACACCTTC	CASSHQDRAGLIYGYTF
-	few	TRBV3-1	TRBJ1-1	TGTGCCAGCAGCCAAGACCGATGGGCTCTAGGGGAGACTGAAGCTTTCTTT	CASSQDRWALGETEAFF
-	few	TRBV7-2	TRBJ2-5	TGTGCCAGCAGCTTAACGTTGATAGGCGGGCAAGAGACCCAGTACTTC	CASSLTLIGGQETQYF
TRBD2	few	TRBV20-1	TRBJ2-1	TGCAGTGCTAGACCCCGGGAGGGACCCTCCTACAATGAGCAGTTCTTC	CSARPREGPSYNEQFF
-	-	TRBV20-1	TRBJ2-7	TGCAGTGGGGGTAGAGGGGGAGGGTGGTACGAGCAGTACTTC	CSGGRGGGWYEQYF
TRBD2	many	TRBV28	TRBJ2-5	TGTGCCAGCAGTTTTGATAGCGGGAGGGGAGAGACCCAGTACTTC	CASSFDSGRGETQYF
TRBD1	few	TRBV6-5	TRBJ1-3	TGTGCCAGCAGTAACGACAGGGGCTCTGGAAACACCATATATTTT	CASSNDRGSGNTIYF
TRBD2	many	TRBV10-3	TRBJ2-2	TGTGCCATCAGTGGGGCTAGCGGGCGATCGAACACCGGGGAGCTGTTTTTT	CAISGASGRSNTGELFF
-	few	TRBV20-1	TRBJ2-3	TGCAGTGCCAGAGGTGGGACCGACGGTACAGATACGCAGTATTTT	CSARGGTDGTDTQYF
-	-	TRBV20-1	TRBJ2-1	TGCAGTGCTAGCTATTCAGGGGTTGTCAATGAGCAGTTCTTC	CSASYSGVVNEQFF
-	-	TRBV29-1	TRBJ2-1	TGCAGCGTTGGGGCCCGGGGGGTAGCAGGGGTTAAATACAATGAGCAGTTCTTC	CSVGARGVAGVKYNEQFF
TRBD2	few	TRBV29-1	TRBJ2-2	TGCAGCGTGGCGGGAGCGAACACCGGGGAGCTGTTTTTT	CSVAGANTGELFF
-	-	TRBV24-1	TRBJ1-5	TGTGCCACCAGTGTAGGGGCTAACGGCAATCAGCCCCAGCATTTT	CATSVGANGNQPQHF
TRBD1	few	TRBV12-3/TRBV12-4	TRBJ2-1	TGTGCCAGCAGTTCGGGACAGGTTTGGGGCAATGAGCAGTTCTTC	CASSSGQVWGNEQFF
-	few	TRBV10-3	TRBJ1-2	TGTGCCATCCAAGACAGGAATTATGGCTACACCTTC	CAIQDRNYGYTF
TRBD1	-	TRBV12-3/TRBV12-4	TRBJ2-6	TGTGCCTGCAGTACAATGGGCAGGGGGCTTTCTGGGGCCAACGTCCTGACTTTC	CACSTMGRGLSGANVLTF
-	few	TRBV28	TRBJ2-1	TGTGCCAGCCGGGTGCCAACATACAATGAGCAGTTCTTC	CASRVPTYNEQFF
-	many	TRBV5-1	TRBJ1-2	TGCGCCAGCAGCTTGGTCGTGGGAGAGGACTATGGCTACACCTTC	CASSLVVGEDYGYTF